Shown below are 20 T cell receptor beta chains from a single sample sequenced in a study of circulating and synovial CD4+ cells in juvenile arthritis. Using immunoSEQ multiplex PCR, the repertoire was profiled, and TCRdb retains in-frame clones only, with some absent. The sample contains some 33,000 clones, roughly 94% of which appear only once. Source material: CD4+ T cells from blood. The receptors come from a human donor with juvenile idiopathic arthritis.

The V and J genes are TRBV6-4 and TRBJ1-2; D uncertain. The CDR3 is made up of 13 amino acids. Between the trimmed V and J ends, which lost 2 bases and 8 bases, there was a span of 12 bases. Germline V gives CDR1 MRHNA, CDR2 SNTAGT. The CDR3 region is CASSDTDRRGYTF. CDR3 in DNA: TGTGCCAGCAGTGACACCGACCGGCGGGGCTACACCTTC.

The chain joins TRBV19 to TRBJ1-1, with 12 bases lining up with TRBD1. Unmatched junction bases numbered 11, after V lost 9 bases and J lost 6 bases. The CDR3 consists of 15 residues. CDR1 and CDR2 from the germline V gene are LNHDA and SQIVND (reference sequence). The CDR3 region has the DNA TGTGCCAGCGTAGGGACAGGGGGCGCGAGTCCTGAAGCTTTCTTT. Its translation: CASVGTGGASPEAFF. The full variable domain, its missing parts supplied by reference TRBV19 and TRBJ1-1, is DGGITQSPKYLFRKEGQNVTLSCEQNLNHDAMYWYRQDPGQGLRLIYYSQIVNDFQKGDIAEGYSVSREKKESFPLTVTSAQKNPTAFYLCASVGTGGASPEAFFGQGTRLTVV.

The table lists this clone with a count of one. CDR3 DNA: TGCGCCAGCAGCAAGCAGCCGGGGGACGCCGAAAAACTGTTTTTT. It specifies CASSKQPGDAEKLFF. The chain employs TRBV4-3 and TRBJ1-4, with D possibly being TRBD1 (5 bases). Trimming pared 5 bases from V and 8 bases from J, leaving 18 bases between. This CDR3 has 15 amino acids. CDR1 is LGHNA, CDR2 YSLEER, per germline.

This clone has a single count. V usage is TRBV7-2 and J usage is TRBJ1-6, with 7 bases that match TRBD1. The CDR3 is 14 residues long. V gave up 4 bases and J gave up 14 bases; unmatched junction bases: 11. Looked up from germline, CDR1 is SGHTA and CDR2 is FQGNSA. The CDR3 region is CASSSWTGPNALHF. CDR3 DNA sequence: TGTGCCAGCAGCTCCTGGACAGGACCTAACGCCCTCCACTTT.

CDR3 DNA: TGTGCCATCGGGCCTGGCGGGGGGGAGCAGTATTTT. This encodes CAIGPGGGEQYF. This chain links TRBV10-3 with TRBJ2-3; the match to TRBD2 covers 9 bases. J gave up 11 bases and V 8 bases, and 8 bases lay outside the gene matches. The CDR3 totals 12 residues. Germline CDR1 is ENHRY and CDR2 is SYGVKD.

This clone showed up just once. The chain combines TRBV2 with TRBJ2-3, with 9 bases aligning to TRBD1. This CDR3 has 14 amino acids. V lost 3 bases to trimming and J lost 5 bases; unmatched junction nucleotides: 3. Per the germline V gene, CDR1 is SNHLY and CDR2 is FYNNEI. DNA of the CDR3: TGTGCCAGCAGTGAGCACAGGGGGCAAGATACGCAGTATTTT. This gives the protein CASSEHRGQDTQYF.

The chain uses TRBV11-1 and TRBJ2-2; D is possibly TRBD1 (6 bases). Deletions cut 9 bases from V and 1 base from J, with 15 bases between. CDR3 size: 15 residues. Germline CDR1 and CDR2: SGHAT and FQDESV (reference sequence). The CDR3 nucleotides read TGTGCCAGTTCCGGGACACTTCAGAACACCGGGGAGCTGTTTTTT. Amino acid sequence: CASSGTLQNTGELFF.

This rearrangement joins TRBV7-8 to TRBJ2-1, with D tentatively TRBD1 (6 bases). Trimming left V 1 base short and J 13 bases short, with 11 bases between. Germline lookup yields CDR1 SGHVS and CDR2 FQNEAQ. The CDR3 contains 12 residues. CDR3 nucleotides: TGTGCCAGCAGCTTAGGCAGGGACATACAGTTCTTC. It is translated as CASSLGRDIQFF.

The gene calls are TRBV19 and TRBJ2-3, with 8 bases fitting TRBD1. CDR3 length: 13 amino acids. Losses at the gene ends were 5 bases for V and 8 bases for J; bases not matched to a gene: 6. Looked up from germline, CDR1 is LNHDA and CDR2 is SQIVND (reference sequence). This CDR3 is CASSEDREGTQYF. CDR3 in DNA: TGTGCCAGTAGTGAGGACAGGGAAGGTACGCAGTATTTT.

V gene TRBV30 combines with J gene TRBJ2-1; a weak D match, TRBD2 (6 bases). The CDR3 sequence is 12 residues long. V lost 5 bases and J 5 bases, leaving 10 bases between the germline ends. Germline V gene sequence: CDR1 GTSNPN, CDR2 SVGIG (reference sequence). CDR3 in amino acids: CAWAGPNNEQFF. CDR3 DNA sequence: TGTGCCTGGGCGGGACCTAACAATGAGCAGTTCTTC.

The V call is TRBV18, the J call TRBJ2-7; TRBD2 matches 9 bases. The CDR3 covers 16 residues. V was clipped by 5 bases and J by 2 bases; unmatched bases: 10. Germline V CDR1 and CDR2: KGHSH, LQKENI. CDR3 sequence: CASSEGSGGYTYEQYF. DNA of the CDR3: TGTGCCAGCTCAGAGGGTAGCGGGGGCTACACCTACGAGCAGTACTTC.

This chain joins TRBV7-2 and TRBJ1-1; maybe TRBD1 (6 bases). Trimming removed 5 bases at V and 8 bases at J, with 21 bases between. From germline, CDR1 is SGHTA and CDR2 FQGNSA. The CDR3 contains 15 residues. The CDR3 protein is CASSPPYGGAAEAFF. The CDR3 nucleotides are TGTGCCAGCAGCCCCCCTTATGGGGGGGCGGCAGAAGCTTTCTTT.

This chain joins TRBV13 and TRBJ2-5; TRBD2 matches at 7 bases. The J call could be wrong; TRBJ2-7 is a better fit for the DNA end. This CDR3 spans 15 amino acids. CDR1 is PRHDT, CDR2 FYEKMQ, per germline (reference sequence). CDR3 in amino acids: CAAAIGGGLSYEQYF. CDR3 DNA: TGTGCCGCGGCTATTGGGGGGGGACTCTCCTACGAGCAGTACTTC.

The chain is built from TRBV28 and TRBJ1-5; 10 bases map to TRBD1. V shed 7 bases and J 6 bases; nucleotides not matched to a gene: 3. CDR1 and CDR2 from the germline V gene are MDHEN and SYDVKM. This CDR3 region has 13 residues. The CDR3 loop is CASTGTGVQPQHF. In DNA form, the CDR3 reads TGTGCCAGCACAGGGACAGGGGTTCAGCCCCAGCATTTT.

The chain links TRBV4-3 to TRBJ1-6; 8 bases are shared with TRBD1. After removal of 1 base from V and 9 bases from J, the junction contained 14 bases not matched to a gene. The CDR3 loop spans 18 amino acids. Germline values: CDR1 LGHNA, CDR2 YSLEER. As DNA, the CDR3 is TGCGCCAGCAGCCAAGTGTTCGGACAGGGTCGAATCTCTTCACCCCTCCACTTT. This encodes CASSQVFGQGRISSPLHF.

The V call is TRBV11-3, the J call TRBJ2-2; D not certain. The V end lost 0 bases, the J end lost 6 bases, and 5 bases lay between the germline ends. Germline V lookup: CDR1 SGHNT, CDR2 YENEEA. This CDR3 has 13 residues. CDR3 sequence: CASSLDVPGELFF. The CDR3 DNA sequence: TGTGCCAGCAGCTTAGACGTCCCCGGGGAGCTGTTTTTT. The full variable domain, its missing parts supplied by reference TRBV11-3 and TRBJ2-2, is EAGVVQSPRYKIIEKKQPVAFWCNPISGHNTLYWYLQNLGQGPELLIRYENEEAVDDSQLPKDRFSAERLKGVDSTLKIQPAELGDSAVYLCASSLDVPGELFFGEGSRLTVL.

This CDR3 reads CASSLSGQTLTYEQYF. In nucleotides, the CDR3 is TGTGCCAGTAGTCTATCCGGACAAACCCTAACCTACGAGCAGTACTTC. The V and J genes are TRBV19 and TRBJ2-7; a weak D match, TRBD1 (5 bases). The CDR3 runs to 16 residues. Trimming left V 5 bases short and J 2 bases short, with 19 bases between. Germline CDR1 and CDR2: LNHDA and SQIVND (reference sequence).

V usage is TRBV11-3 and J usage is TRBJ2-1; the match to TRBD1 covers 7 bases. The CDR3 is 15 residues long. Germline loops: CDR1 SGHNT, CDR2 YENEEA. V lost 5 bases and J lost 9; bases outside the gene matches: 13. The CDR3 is CASSITGARYGEQFF. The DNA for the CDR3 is TGTGCCAGCAGCATTACAGGGGCCCGATACGGTGAGCAGTTCTTC.

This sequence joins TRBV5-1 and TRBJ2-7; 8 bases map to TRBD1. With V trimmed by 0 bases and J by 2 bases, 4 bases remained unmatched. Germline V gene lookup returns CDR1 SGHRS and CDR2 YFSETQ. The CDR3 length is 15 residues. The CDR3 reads CASSLGRTGPYEQYF. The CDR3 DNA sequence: TGCGCCAGCAGCTTGGGCAGGACAGGGCCCTACGAGCAGTACTTC.

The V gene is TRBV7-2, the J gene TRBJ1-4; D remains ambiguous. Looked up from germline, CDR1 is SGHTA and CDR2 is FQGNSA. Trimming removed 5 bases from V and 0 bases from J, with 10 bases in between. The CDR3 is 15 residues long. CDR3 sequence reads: CASSPRGATNEKLFF. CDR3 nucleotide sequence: TGTGCCAGCAGCCCACGGGGAGCAACTAATGAAAAACTGTTTTTT.